This T cell receptor beta chain derives from a study of cytomegalovirus exposure and HLA in healthy donors. For the study at large: Unique TCRs from HLA-typed donors, 85 million to 100 million of them, were held in an early data release. Study-level findings and limits: Some V segments, including TRBV6-2 and TRBV6-3, were excluded as indistinguishable.

Points on this clone: Its antigen is currently unknown.

CDR3 length equals 16 residues. Trimming left V 3 bases short and J 5 bases short, with 17 bases between. The germline V gene has CDR1 MDHEN and CDR2 SYDVKM. Primers included in the PCR were 60 Vbeta and 13 Jbeta primers. Produced via immunoSEQ multiplex PCR; TCRdb's table is partial and in-frame only. Among approximately 100,000 clones, more than 75% were seen once, and the ten largest hold under 4.5%. The sample comprised PBMCs. This receptor was identified in a woman aged 50 to 65 in good health and CMV-seropositive. The rearrangement joins TRBV28 to TRBJ2-1, with a tentative D call TRBD1 (5 bases). Written as DNA, the CDR3 is TGTGCCAGCAGTTTGGGCCCCGCCAGGGTGGACAATGAGCAGTTCTTC. This sequence encodes CASSLGPARVDNEQFF.